The 9 T cell receptor beta chains below come from one sample, sequenced in a study of identical twins. One entry per CDR3 protein, called by TCRdb with MiXCR from the 5' RACE reads. The sample consists of 510,000 or so distinct CDR3 sequences, roughly 15% of them appearing once. These data were also reused for a study on yellow fever vaccine responses in identical twins.

Sequenced material: CD4+ T cells sorted from blood. The source is a woman aged 18 to 35 in good health.

In its sample, this clonotype was seen a few times. CDR3 residues: CASSLNQQGLVNTEAFF. The CDR3 DNA follows: TGCGCCAGCAGCCTGAACCAACAGGGACTGGTGAACACTGAAGCTTTCTTT. V and J are TRBV5-1 and TRBJ1-1, with a weak D call TRBD1 (6 bases). Germline assignment: CDR1 SGHRS and CDR2 YFSETQ. The V end was cut by 4 bases, the J end by 0 bases, with 19 bases between. CDR3 length: 17 residues.

This clonotype appeared a few times. This sequence joins TRBV6-6 and TRBJ1-4; the D gene is possibly TRBD1 (5 bases). This CDR3 spans 13 amino acids. The ends were cut back, 5 bases at V and 8 bases at J, with 12 bases in the middle. CDR1 is MNHNY, CDR2 SVGAGI, per germline (reference sequence). DNA for the CDR3: TGTGCCAGCAGTACCGCCCGACAGGAAAAACTGTTTTTT. It specifies CASSTARQEKLFF.

A few counts support this clonotype. This rearrangement joins TRBV4-1 to TRBJ2-7, with 12 bases fitting TRBD2. Per germline, CDR1 MGHRA and CDR2 YSYEKL. This CDR3 has 17 residues. V lost 1 base and J lost 0; bases outside the gene matches: 4. DNA of the CDR3: TGCGCCAGCAGCCAAGTACCGGGACTAGCGGGCTCCTACGAGCAGTACGTC. It translates to CASSQVPGLAGSYEQYV.

V gene TRBV7-8 combines with J gene TRBJ1-2, with 7 bases aligning to TRBD1. The germline V gene encodes CDR1 SGHVS and CDR2 FQNEAQ. This CDR3 is 14 amino acids long. Trimming took 2 bases from V and 5 from J; bases not matched to a gene: 5. CDR3 sequence reads: CASSLTTGYYGYTF. The CDR3 coding sequence is TGTGCCAGCAGCTTAACGACAGGGTATTATGGCTACACCTTC.

The table lists this clonotype with a few counts. The chain combines TRBV28 with TRBJ1-5; 7 bases match TRBD1. The CDR3 spans 15 residues. Germline V gene data show CDR1 as MDHEN and CDR2 as SYDVKM. Losses at the gene ends were 3 bases for V and 6 bases for J; bases not matched to a gene: 8. The CDR3 region has the DNA TGTGCCAGCAGTTTCTCGACAGGGAGGATTCAGCCCCAGCATTTT. Amino acid sequence: CASSFSTGRIQPQHF.

The rearrangement uses TRBV7-9 and TRBJ2-3; possible D gene TRBD1, 6 bases. Germline V CDR1 and CDR2: SEHNR, FQNEAQ (reference sequence). The CDR3 totals 12 residues. V was pared by 1 base and J by 9 bases, with 8 bases between. The CDR3 is CASSLVGATQYF. DNA of the CDR3: TGTGCCAGCAGCTTAGTGGGGGCCACGCAGTATTTT.

Only a few counts were recorded for this clonotype. CDR3 protein: CASSSGTVVYNEQFF. The CDR3 DNA follows: TGTGCCAGCAGCTCAGGGACGGTAGTCTACAATGAGCAGTTCTTC. V gene TRBV7-8 combines with J gene TRBJ2-1, with D possibly called TRBD1 or TRBD2 (5 bases each). Germline CDR1 is SGHVS and CDR2 is FQNEAQ. The CDR3 extends over 15 amino acids. Trimming cost V 4 bases and J 3 bases, with 13 bases left between them.

The J gene is TRBJ2-3, the V gene TRBV3-1; D tentatively reads TRBD1 or TRBD2 (5 bases each). Trimming took off 4 bases at V and 3 bases at J, with 11 bases between the two ends. This CDR3 region has 14 residues. Germline V gene lookup returns CDR1 LGHDT and CDR2 YNNKEL (reference sequence). CDR3 loop: CASSRTPGTDTQYF. As DNA, the CDR3 is TGTGCCAGCAGCCGGACACCGGGAACAGATACGCAGTATTTT.

The chain combines TRBV6-2 or TRBV6-3 with TRBJ2-7; D may be TRBD2 (5 bases). CDR1 is MNHEY and CDR2 is SVGEGT in the germline V gene. Trimming removed 5 bases at V and 1 base at J, with 15 bases between. The CDR3 extends over 15 amino acids. The CDR3 reads CASSIPGKGSYEQYF. The DNA for the CDR3 is TGTGCCAGCAGTATACCGGGGAAAGGGTCCTACGAGCAGTACTTC.